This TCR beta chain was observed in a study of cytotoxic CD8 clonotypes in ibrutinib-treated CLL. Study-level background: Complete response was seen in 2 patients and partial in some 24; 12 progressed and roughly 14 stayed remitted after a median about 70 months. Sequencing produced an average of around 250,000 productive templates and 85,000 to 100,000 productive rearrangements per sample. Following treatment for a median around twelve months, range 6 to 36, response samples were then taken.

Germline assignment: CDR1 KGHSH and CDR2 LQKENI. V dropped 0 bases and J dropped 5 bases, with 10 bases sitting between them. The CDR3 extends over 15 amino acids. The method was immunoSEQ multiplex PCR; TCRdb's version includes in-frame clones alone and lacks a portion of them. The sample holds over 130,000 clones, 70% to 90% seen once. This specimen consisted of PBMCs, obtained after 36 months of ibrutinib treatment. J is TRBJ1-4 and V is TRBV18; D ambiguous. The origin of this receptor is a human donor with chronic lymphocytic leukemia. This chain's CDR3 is CASSPPGRRNEKLFF. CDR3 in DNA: TGTGCCAGCTCACCACCGGGTAGGCGAAATGAAAAACTGTTTTTT.